This TCR beta chain was found in a study of blood T cell repertoires in COVID-19. At the level of the study: Specimens from acute and convalescent COVID-19 originated in the United States, Italy and Spain.

This table comes from immunoSEQ multiplex PCR, and its TCRdb copy is limited to in-frame clones, with some not included. The table records 180,000 or so clones, around 82% of them present only once. The TCR sequence derives from a woman of 80 years or more with acute or convalescent COVID-19. Sequencing was done on a sample of peripheral blood.

In DNA, the CDR3 is TGCGCCAGCAGCTTGGGGGGGCCAGAGACCCAGTACTTC. Protein product: CASSLGGPETQYF. V and J are TRBV5-1 and TRBJ2-5; tentatively, D is TRBD1 (6 bases). The CDR3 has 13 amino acids. Germline V CDR1 and CDR2: SGHRS, YFSETQ. Between the trimmed V and J ends, which lost 0 bases and 4 bases, there was a span of 7 bases.